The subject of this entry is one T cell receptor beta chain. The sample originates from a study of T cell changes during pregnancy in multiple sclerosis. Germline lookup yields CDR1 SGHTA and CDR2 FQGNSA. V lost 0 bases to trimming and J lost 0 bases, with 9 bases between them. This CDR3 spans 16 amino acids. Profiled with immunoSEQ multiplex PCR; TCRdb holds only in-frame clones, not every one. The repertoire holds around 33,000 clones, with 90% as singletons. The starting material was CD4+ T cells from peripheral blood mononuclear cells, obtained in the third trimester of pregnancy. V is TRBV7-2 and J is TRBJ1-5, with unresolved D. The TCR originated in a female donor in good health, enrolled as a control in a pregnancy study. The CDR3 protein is CASSLAFAGSNQPQHF. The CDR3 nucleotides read TGTGCCAGCAGCTTAGCCTTTGCGGGTAGCAATCAGCCCCAGCATTTT.